Listed below are T cell receptor beta chains from one sample, sequenced in a study of beta chain features in type 1 diabetes. The data were produced by immunoSEQ multiplex PCR, yet TCRdb's version contains in-frame clones alone and is incomplete. The data contain 240,000 or so clones, 20% of them singletons. Specimen: naive CD4+ T cells from blood. The source is a woman aged 40 to 49 with type 1 diabetes. Both conserved end residues are part of each CDR3. A D gene is named only where the DNA matches it firmly. For some rows the clone size is stated as once, few or many, or as a class when expanded; others skip it.

size | J | D | V | DNA | CDR3
few | TRBJ1-2 | . | TRBV14 | TGTGCCAGCAGCCCTTCCAACTCCTATGGCTACACCTTC | CASSPSNSYGYTF
few | TRBJ2-1 | TRBD2 | TRBV7-2 | TGTGCCAGCAGCTCTGGACTAGGAGGGGCCTACAATGAGCAGTTCTTC | CASSSGLGGAYNEQFF
few | TRBJ1-1 | . | TRBV7-9 | TGTGCCAGCTGGCTGACAGGCGGCGCTGAAGCTTTCTTT | CASWLTGGAEAFF
. | TRBJ1-5 | . | TRBV5-1 | TGCGCCAGCAGCCCCGGGGTGAGCAATCAGCCCCAGCATTTT | CASSPGVSNQPQHF
. | TRBJ2-5 | . | TRBV29-1 | TGCAGCGTTGATGGGCACGACATGGAGACCCAGTACTTC | CSVDGHDMETQYF
. | TRBJ2-1 | . | TRBV7-3 | TGTGCCAGCAGCTCAACGCTAGTGAGTGAGCAGTTCTTC | CASSSTLVSEQFF
. | TRBJ1-3 | . | TRBV30 | TGTGCCTGGAGTGTACGAGGGAACACCATATATTTT | CAWSVRGNTIYF
. | TRBJ2-7 | . | TRBV7-3 | TGTGCCAGCAGCTTGAAAACAGGATGGCACGAGCAGTACTTC | CASSLKTGWHEQYF
. | TRBJ2-7 | TRBD1 | TRBV7-6 | TGTGCCAGCAGCTTAAGGCCGCGGGACAGGGACGACGAGCAGTACTTC | CASSLRPRDRDDEQYF
. | TRBJ2-7 | TRBD2 | TRBV7-9 | TGTGCCAGCAGCTCCACTAGCGCCGAGCAGTACTTC | CASSSTSAEQYF
. | TRBJ2-2 | TRBD2 | TRBV5-1 | TGCGCCAGCAGCTTGGCGGCGGGAGTCCCCGGGGAGCTGTTTTTT | CASSLAAGVPGELFF
. | TRBJ2-1 | TRBD1 | TRBV5-1 | TGCGCCAGCAGCTCCCAGGGACAGGGGGCCAAAGGTGAGCAGTTCTTC | CASSSQGQGAKGEQFF
. | TRBJ1-2 | . | TRBV28 | TGTGCCAGCAGCCTAGGGAGCACCCCCCTCGGCTACACCTTC | CASSLGSTPLGYTF
. | TRBJ2-1 | TRBD1 | TRBV29-1 | TGCAGCGTTGGGACCAGGGGGCGTTACAATGAGCAGTTCTTC | CSVGTRGRYNEQFF
. | TRBJ2-2 | . | TRBV2 | TGTGCCGGAGAAGCCGGGGTCGGGGAGCTGTTTTTT | CAGEAGVGELFF
few | TRBJ1-1 | TRBD1 | TRBV30 | TGTGCCTGGAGTGTTCGGCAGGGGGCAAAAGCTTTCTTT | CAWSVRQGAKAFF
few | TRBJ2-3 | . | TRBV4-1 | TGCGCCAGCAGCCCGGGGACACTTAGCACAGATACGCAGTATTTT | CASSPGTLSTDTQYF
few | TRBJ1-2 | TRBD1 | TRBV30 | TGTGCCTTGCGGACAGGCCCCGGATATGGCTACACCTTC | CALRTGPGYGYTF
few | TRBJ2-7 | . | TRBV7-9 | TGTGCCACCAAAGTAACAGCTTGGGACGAGCAGTACTTC | CATKVTAWDEQYF
. | TRBJ1-5 | . | TRBV23-1 | TGCGCCAGCAGTCAAGGGGCAGGGTCGGTCCAGCCCCAGCATTTT | CASSQGAGSVQPQHF
. | TRBJ1-1 | . | TRBV29-1 | TGCAGCGTCCGACACATCACTGAAGCTTTCTTT | CSVRHITEAFF
. | TRBJ2-1 | . | TRBV5-1 | TGCGCCAGCAGCCTCCCGGTGGGGGGGCTGGGCTCCTACAATGAGCAGTTCTTC | CASSLPVGGLGSYNEQFF
few | TRBJ2-7 | . | TRBV6-5 | TGTGCCAGCAGTTACTTCTCAGGGCCTTCCTCCTACGAGCAGTACTTC | CASSYFSGPSSYEQYF